Described below is a single TCR beta chain sequence and its context. Its specificity is not known. The data stem from a study of T cell responses to AZD1222 COVID-19 vaccine. The study's findings and limits: Across the whole spike, CD4 TCRs peaked at regions 160-218 and 743-854. Once two AZD1222 doses were given, Spike-specific TCR breadth and depth went up. In all cases, repertoires were sampled only after the peak T cell response. Donors were largely white British and mainly female; clonal diversity was possibly underestimated.

The protocol was immunoSEQ multiplex PCR, while the TCRdb copy is restricted to in-frame clones and leaves out a portion. The sample lists about 140,000 clones; 85% to 95% were seen once. Sequencing used peripheral blood, obtained on day 0 of AZD1222 vaccination. This clonotype was sampled from an adult in good health.

DNA for the CDR3: TGTGCCAGCAGCTTAGAAGTTGAGCAGTTCTTC. Amino acids: CASSLEVEQFF. The chain uses TRBV11-2 and TRBJ2-1; D is unresolved. CDR1 is SGHAT, CDR2 FQNNGV, per germline. This CDR3 is 11 amino acids long. V was clipped by 0 bases and J by 9 bases, with 3 bases between them.